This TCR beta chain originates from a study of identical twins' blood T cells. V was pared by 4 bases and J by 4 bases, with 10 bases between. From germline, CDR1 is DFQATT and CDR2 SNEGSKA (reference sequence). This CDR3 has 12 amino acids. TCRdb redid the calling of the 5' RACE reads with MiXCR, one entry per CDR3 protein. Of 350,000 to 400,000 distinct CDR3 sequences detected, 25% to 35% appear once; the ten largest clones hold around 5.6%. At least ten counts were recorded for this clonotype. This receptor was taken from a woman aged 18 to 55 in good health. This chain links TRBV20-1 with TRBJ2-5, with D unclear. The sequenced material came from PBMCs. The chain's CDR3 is CSAKASAETQYF. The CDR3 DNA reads TGCAGTGCTAAAGCCTCGGCAGAGACCCAGTACTTC.